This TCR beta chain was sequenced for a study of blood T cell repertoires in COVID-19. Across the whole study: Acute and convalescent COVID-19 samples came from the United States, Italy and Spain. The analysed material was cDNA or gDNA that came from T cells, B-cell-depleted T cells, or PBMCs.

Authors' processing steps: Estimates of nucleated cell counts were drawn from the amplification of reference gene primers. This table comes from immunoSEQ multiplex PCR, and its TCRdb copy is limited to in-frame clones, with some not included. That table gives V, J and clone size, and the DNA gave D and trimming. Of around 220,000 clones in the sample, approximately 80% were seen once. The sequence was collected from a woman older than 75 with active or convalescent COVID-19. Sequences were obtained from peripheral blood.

The CDR3 nucleotides are TGTGCCAGCAGCCAAGGTCTGGGGGGGGTTGAAAAACTGTTTTTT. This codes for CASSQGLGGVEKLFF. The chain links TRBV3-1 (or the pseudogene TRBV3-2) to TRBJ1-4; D is possibly TRBD1 (5 bases). The CDR3 extends over 15 amino acids. Deletions cut 1 base from V and 7 bases from J, with 13 bases between. Germline V lookup: CDR1 LGHDT, CDR2 YNNKEL (reference sequence).